This TCR beta chain was observed in a study of OX40 agonist ivuxolimab in advanced cancers. Here immunoSEQ multiplex PCR was the method, and the copy in TCRdb shows in-frame clones only, minus some. The sample holds tens of thousands of clones, just under 90% seen once. This CDR3 has 14 amino acids. Looked up from germline, CDR1 is LNHDA and CDR2 is SQIVND (reference sequence). V dropped 5 bases and J dropped 2; count of bases not matched to a gene: 1. This sequence was found in an adult with an advanced solid tumor such as melanoma, head and neck, liver or kidney cancer. This specimen was CD4+ or CD8+ T cells sorted from blood, taken in a trial of the OX40 agonist ivuxolimab. This chain connects TRBV19 to TRBJ1-5; 9 bases align to TRBD1. CDR3 sequence: CASSRTGGNQPQHF. The CDR3 DNA is TGTGCCAGTAGTCGGACAGGGGGCAATCAGCCCCAGCATTTT.